This section outlines one TCR beta chain sequence together with its context. Clones were read by immunoSEQ multiplex PCR, and TCRdb kept only the in-frame ones, dropping some. This sample has around 110,000 clones, with approximately 93% found just once. The sample comes from a study of control samples from healthy donors and cancer patients. V was cut by 4 bases and J by 0 bases, with 10 bases left in between. The germline CDR1 and CDR2 sequences are MGHRA and YSYEKL. This CDR3 has 15 amino acids. Input material: blood. The rearrangement links TRBV4-1 to TRBJ2-4; D remains unclear. This receptor was taken from a man aged 25 to 40 in good health. This CDR3 reads CASSLRLLAKNIQYF. The CDR3 bases are TGCGCCAGCAGCCTACGCCTCTTAGCCAAAAACATTCAGTACTTC.